The clone carrying this TCR beta chain was detected ten times or more. Alpha- and beta-chain coverage of first-strand cDNA came from TRAV- and TRBV-specific primers. Over 20 PCR cycles, TCRs were amplified from a constant-region primer and V-primer adapter. TCRdb used MiXCR to reprocess the reads, holding one entry per CDR3 protein. This sample has some 100,000 distinct CDR3 sequences, with around a fifth found just once. The sample is drawn from a study of low-dose radiotherapy and immunotherapy resistance in tumors. Per germline, CDR1 SGHVS and CDR2 FQNEAQ. The CDR3 spans 16 residues. Trimming cost V 1 base and J 4 bases, with 16 bases left between them. Time point noted: after trial treatment. Treatment in this sample: LDRT plus nivolumab, ipilimumab, low-dose cyclophosphamide and aspirin (RACIN trial).

The chain employs TRBV7-8 and TRBJ1-2; D gene ambiguous. Here the sequenced sample was PBMCs, taken after low-dose radiotherapy plus immunotherapy. The TCR originated in a female donor with ovarian cancer. CDR3 loop: CASSLGGAASVYGYTF. The CDR3, as DNA: TGTGCCAGCAGCTTAGGCGGTGCTGCCAGCGTCTATGGCTACACCTTC.